This section outlines one TCR beta chain sequence together with its context. This sample was included in a study of CD8 T cells in Susac syndrome. The authors reverse transcribed roughly 0.5 to 1 ug RNA with random hexamers. TCRdb analysed the immunoSEQ multiplex PCR reads with MiXCR anew, one entry per CDR3 protein. The data hold some 94,000 distinct CDR3 sequences, with 85% to 95% observed a single time. V shed 4 bases and J 7 bases; nucleotides not matched to a gene: 6. This CDR3 is 12 amino acids long. CDR1 SQVTM and CDR2 ANQGSEA come from the germline V gene. The chain recombines TRBV29-1 with TRBJ1-2; 7 bases match TRBD1. This TCR came from a human donor with Susac syndrome. The sequencing sample was made of CD4+ T cells from PBMCs. The CDR3, as DNA: TGCAGCGTTGCGGAGGGGGCGCCTGGCTACACCTTC. It codes for CSVAEGAPGYTF.